The clone carrying this T cell receptor beta chain appeared a few times. Antigen: not known. The investigators reverse transcribed all of the isolated RNA, so they sequenced expressed TCRB transcripts. It was found that naive, central memory and regulatory T cell samples averaged roughly 3.5 million reads. Repertoires were generated with immunoSEQ multiplex PCR, while TCRdb's copy carries only in-frame clones and drops some. The sample includes 360,000 or so clones, about 20% of them seen just once. This record comes from a study of beta chain features in type 1 diabetes. Study-wide findings and caveats: Reduced insertions and increased deletions marked VDJ junctions in type 1 diabetes patients. Overrepresentation of cells with high TCR expression could result from cDNA sequencing.

CDR1 is GTSNPN, CDR2 SVGIG, per germline (reference sequence). CDR3 size: 15 residues. V was shortened by 2 bases and J by 8 bases, with 21 bases between the two germline ends. The V and J genes are TRBV30 and TRBJ1-2, with TRBD1 as a possible D gene (5 bases). The sample was naive CD4+ T cells from blood. The source is a woman under 30 in good health. The CDR3 region has the DNA TGTGCCTGGAGTAATAGGCTCGATTCCAGGGTCGGCTACACCTTC. Translation: CAWSNRLDSRVGYTF.